This T cell receptor beta chain was sequenced in a study of blood T cell repertoires in COVID-19. Study at large: Spain, Italy and the United States supplied samples that represented acute and convalescent COVID-19. From T cells, B-cell-depleted T cells, or PBMCs came the material, which was cDNA or gDNA.

CDR3 length: 15 residues. The germline gives CDR1 SGHNT, CDR2 YYREEE (reference sequence). V was trimmed by 1 base and J by 3 bases, leaving 11 bases between them. Sequenced by immunoSEQ multiplex PCR; TCRdb stores in-frame clones only, minus some. The top ten clones hold approximately 0.88% of a sample with around 200,000 clones, more than 75% of them seen once. The origin of this receptor is a woman aged 18 to 35 who had recovered from COVID-19. The sequenced sample consisted of peripheral blood. This sequence joins TRBV5-4 and TRBJ1-5; D not resolved. CDR3 DNA: TGTGCCAGCAGCTTGAGTCCCGGAGACAATCAGCCCCAGCATTTT. It codes for CASSLSPGDNQPQHF.